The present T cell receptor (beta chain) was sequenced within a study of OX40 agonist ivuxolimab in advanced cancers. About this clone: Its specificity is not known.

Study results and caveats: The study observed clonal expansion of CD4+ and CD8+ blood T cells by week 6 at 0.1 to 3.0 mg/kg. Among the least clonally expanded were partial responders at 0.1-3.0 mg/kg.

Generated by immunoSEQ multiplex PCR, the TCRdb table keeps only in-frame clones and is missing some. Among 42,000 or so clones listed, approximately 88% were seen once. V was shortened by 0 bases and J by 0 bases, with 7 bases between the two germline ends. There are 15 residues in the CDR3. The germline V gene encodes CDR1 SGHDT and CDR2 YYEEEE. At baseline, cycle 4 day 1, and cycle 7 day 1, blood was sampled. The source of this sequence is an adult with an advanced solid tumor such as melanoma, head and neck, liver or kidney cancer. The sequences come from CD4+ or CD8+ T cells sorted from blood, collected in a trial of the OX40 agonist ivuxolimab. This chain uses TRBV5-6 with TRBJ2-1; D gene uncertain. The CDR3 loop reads CASSLVVPSYNEQFF. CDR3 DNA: TGTGCCAGCAGCTTGGTAGTGCCCTCCTACAATGAGCAGTTCTTC.